This TCR beta chain was sequenced in a study of cytomegalovirus exposure and HLA in healthy donors. Germline CDR1 and CDR2: SGHDN and FVKESK. Trimming left V 3 bases short and J 2 bases short, with 4 bases between. CDR3 length: 12 amino acids. Primers included in the PCR were 60 Vbeta and 13 Jbeta primers. Clones were read by immunoSEQ multiplex PCR, and TCRdb kept only the in-frame ones, dropping some. Across about 55,000 clones, the top ten clones capture about 12% of the sample. The chain combines TRBV14 with TRBJ1-2; D remains ambiguous. The sequenced material came from PBMCs. The origin of this receptor is an older woman in good health and CMV-seropositive. The CDR3 here is CASSQENYGYTF. Written as DNA, the CDR3 is TGTGCCAGCAGCCAGGAGAACTATGGCTACACCTTC.